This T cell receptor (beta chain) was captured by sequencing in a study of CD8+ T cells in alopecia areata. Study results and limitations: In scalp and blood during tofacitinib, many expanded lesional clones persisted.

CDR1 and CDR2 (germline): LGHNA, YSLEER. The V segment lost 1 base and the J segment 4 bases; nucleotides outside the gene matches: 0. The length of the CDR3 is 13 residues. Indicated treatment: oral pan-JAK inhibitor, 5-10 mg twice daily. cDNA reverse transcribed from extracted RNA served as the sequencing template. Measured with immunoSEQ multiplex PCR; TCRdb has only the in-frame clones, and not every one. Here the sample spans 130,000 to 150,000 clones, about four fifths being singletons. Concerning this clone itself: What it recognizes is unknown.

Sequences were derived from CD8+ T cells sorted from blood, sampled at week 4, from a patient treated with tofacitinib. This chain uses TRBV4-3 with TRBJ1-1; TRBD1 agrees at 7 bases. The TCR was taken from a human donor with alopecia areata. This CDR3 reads CASSQGDSTEAFF. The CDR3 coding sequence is TGCGCCAGCAGCCAAGGGGACAGCACTGAAGCTTTCTTT.